This T cell receptor (beta chain) originates from a study of identical twins. TCRdb ran MiXCR on the 5' RACE reads and lists one entry per CDR3 protein. The sample contains 1.5 million to 2 million distinct CDR3 sequences, 32% of which appear only once. Germline CDR1 SNHLY, CDR2 FYNNEI. This CDR3 has 11 amino acids. Details on this clonotype: The target antigen is unknown. At one of its ends the junction is not consistent with the germline gene, which may arise from a read error.

Whole-study findings and limits: Out-of-frame beta chain sequences displayed weaker excess sharing between twins. Conclusions came from cross-sectional statistical analysis, not from following the same donors. The models systematically underestimated how much out-of-frame TCR alpha was shared in monozygotic twins.

The receptor's source is a newborn girl in good health. Input material: cord blood. The genes are TRBV2 and TRBJ1-6; no firm D call. The CDR3 DNA sequence: TGTGCCAGCCGCAGGAGATCACCCCCCCACTTT. Its protein product is CASRRRSPPHF.